This section outlines one T cell receptor (beta chain) sequence together with its context. Method: immunoSEQ multiplex PCR; TCRdb's copy keeps in-frame clones and lacks some. The data hold roughly 110,000 clones, with around nine tenths observed a single time. These data come from a study of T cell responses to AZD1222 COVID-19 vaccine. Germline lookup yields CDR1 MDHEN and CDR2 SYDVKM. The CDR3 spans 16 residues. Germline trimming cut 5 bases from V and 3 bases from J; bases unmatched to any gene: 9. The chain couples TRBV28 to TRBJ2-3; TRBD1 aligns across 9 bases. Sequenced material: peripheral blood, taken on day 0 of AZD1222 vaccination. The source of this sequence is an adult in good health. The CDR3 DNA sequence: TGTGCCAGCAGTAATTCCGGGACAGGGTCTACAGATACGCAGTATTTT. Translating gives CASSNSGTGSTDTQYF.